A selection of T cell receptor beta chains follows, all from one sample in a study of Graves' ophthalmopathy and Graves' hyperthyroidism. TCRdb reprocessed the multiplex PCR reads with MiXCR, giving one entry per CDR3 protein. The table shows around 1.1 million distinct CDR3 sequences, with about 40% occurring only once. The sequenced material came from peripheral blood or thyroid tissue (not recorded which). These receptors were collected from an adult man with Graves' hyperthyroidism. The CDR3 runs from the conserved cysteine through the conserved F or W. The order of the fields is D gene, V gene, J gene, clone size, CDR3 DNA, CDR3 protein. A D gene is named only where the DNA matches it firmly. Clone size is not always given. Where it is, it says once, few, many or a class for expanded clones.

d_gene: .
v_gene: TRBV10-2
j_gene: TRBJ1-2
abundance: .
CDR3nt: TGCGCCAGCAGTGAGCCGGACATTGATGTTGACTATGGCTACACCTTC
CDR3aa: CASSEPDIDVDYGYTF

d_gene: .
v_gene: TRBV4-1
j_gene: TRBJ1-2
abundance: .
CDR3nt: TGCGCCAGCAGCCCCCGGACAGTCCCAGCTAACTATGGCTACACCTTC
CDR3aa: CASSPRTVPANYGYTF

d_gene: .
v_gene: TRBV5-6
j_gene: TRBJ1-1
abundance: once
CDR3nt: TGTGCCAGCAGCATCAGGTATAGCACTGAAGCTTTCTTT
CDR3aa: CASSIRYSTEAFF

d_gene: .
v_gene: TRBV20-1
j_gene: TRBJ1-4
abundance: many
CDR3nt: TGCAGTGCTATTGATGAAAAACTGTTTTTT
CDR3aa: CSAIDEKLFF

d_gene: .
v_gene: TRBV29-1
j_gene: TRBJ2-7
abundance: many
CDR3nt: TGCAGCGGTCGGGACCCAGACTCCTACGAGCAGTACTTC
CDR3aa: CSGRDPDSYEQYF

d_gene: .
v_gene: TRBV10-3
j_gene: TRBJ2-5
abundance: few
CDR3nt: TGTGCCAGCTCCCCAACGCGCGAGGGGTGGGTCCAAGAGACCCAGTACTTC
CDR3aa: CASSPTREGWVQETQYF

d_gene: TRBD1
v_gene: TRBV10-3
j_gene: TRBJ1-2
abundance: once
CDR3nt: TGTGCCATCGCCGGGACAGGGAGGTCGGATGGCTACACCTTC
CDR3aa: CAIAGTGRSDGYTF

d_gene: .
v_gene: TRBV6-6
j_gene: TRBJ2-2
abundance: .
CDR3nt: TGTGCCAGCAGTTACTCGGCCCCTACAAGGGTCGAGGCGGAGCTGTTTTTT
CDR3aa: CASSYSAPTRVEAELFF

d_gene: .
v_gene: TRBV19
j_gene: TRBJ1-4
abundance: many
CDR3nt: TGTGCCAGTAGTATTTTGAGGAATGAAAAACTGTTTTTT
CDR3aa: CASSILRNEKLFF

d_gene: .
v_gene: TRBV18
j_gene: TRBJ2-5
abundance: .
CDR3nt: TGTGCCAGCTCGCCGTCCGAGGGAGAGACCCAGTACTTC
CDR3aa: CASSPSEGETQYF

d_gene: .
v_gene: TRBV6-5
j_gene: TRBJ1-2
abundance: .
CDR3nt: TGTGCCAGCAGGTGGGGGCGGGGGCCCTATGGCTACACCTTC
CDR3aa: CASRWGRGPYGYTF

d_gene: .
v_gene: TRBV12-3/TRBV12-4
j_gene: TRBJ2-7
abundance: many
CDR3nt: TGTGCCAGCAGTTTTCTTGAGAAGGCTTCCTACGAGCAGTACTTC
CDR3aa: CASSFLEKASYEQYF

d_gene: TRBD1
v_gene: TRBV19
j_gene: TRBJ2-2
abundance: .
CDR3nt: TGTGCCAGTAGCCGGGACAGGCAGAACACCGGGGAGCTGTTTTTT
CDR3aa: CASSRDRQNTGELFF

d_gene: .
v_gene: TRBV3-1
j_gene: TRBJ1-2
abundance: many
CDR3nt: TGTGCCAGCAGCCAAGATCTCGGCAGCCCCTATGGCTACACCTTC
CDR3aa: CASSQDLGSPYGYTF

d_gene: .
v_gene: TRBV7-9
j_gene: TRBJ2-3
abundance: .
CDR3nt: TGTGCCATCACCATAGCGGCTAGCACAGATACGCAGTATTTT
CDR3aa: CAITIAASTDTQYF

d_gene: TRBD1
v_gene: TRBV7-6
j_gene: TRBJ2-7
abundance: .
CDR3nt: TGTGCCAGCAGCGGACTGGGACAGGGGGCCGGGCAGTACTTC
CDR3aa: CASSGLGQGAGQYF

d_gene: .
v_gene: TRBV19
j_gene: TRBJ2-2
abundance: many
CDR3nt: TGTGCCAGTATGTCGGGAGTGGTCGGGGAGCTGTTTTTT
CDR3aa: CASMSGVVGELFF

d_gene: TRBD1
v_gene: TRBV19
j_gene: TRBJ1-5
abundance: many
CDR3nt: TGTGCCAGTAGTACGACAGGGTCTAGCAATCAGCCCCAGCATTTT
CDR3aa: CASSTTGSSNQPQHF

d_gene: .
v_gene: TRBV13
j_gene: TRBJ2-7
abundance: .
CDR3nt: TGTGCCAGCAGTTCTAGGGGAAGGGGGAGTAGTCACGAGCAGTACTTC
CDR3aa: CASSSRGRGSSHEQYF

d_gene: TRBD1
v_gene: TRBV2
j_gene: TRBJ2-7
abundance: many
CDR3nt: TGTGCCAGCAGTGAAGGGTCCAGGGGGATCTACGAGCAGTACTTC
CDR3aa: CASSEGSRGIYEQYF

d_gene: .
v_gene: TRBV29-1
j_gene: TRBJ1-5
abundance: once
CDR3nt: TGCAGGACAGGCGGTGTTCAGCCCCAGCATTTT
CDR3aa: CRTGGVQPQHF

d_gene: .
v_gene: TRBV3-1
j_gene: TRBJ1-1
abundance: many
CDR3nt: TGTGCCAGCAGCCAAGGAAGGACGAGGGCTGAAGCTTTCTTT
CDR3aa: CASSQGRTRAEAFF

d_gene: .
v_gene: TRBV7-2
j_gene: TRBJ1-2
abundance: many
CDR3nt: TGTGCCAGCAGGGCCGGAGGTGGGATAGACTATGGCTACACCTTC
CDR3aa: CASRAGGGIDYGYTF

d_gene: .
v_gene: TRBV20-1
j_gene: TRBJ2-2
abundance: many
CDR3nt: TGCAGTGCTAGACCCCTGAGCAGGGCGAACACCGGGGAGCTGTTTTTT
CDR3aa: CSARPLSRANTGELFF

d_gene: .
v_gene: TRBV7-9
j_gene: TRBJ1-4
abundance: .
CDR3nt: TGTGCCAGCAGCTTAGCGACAGCAACTAATGAAAAACTGTTTTTT
CDR3aa: CASSLATATNEKLFF

d_gene: TRBD2
v_gene: TRBV25-1
j_gene: TRBJ2-7
abundance: .
CDR3nt: TGTGCCAGCAGTGAAAGTTTCGTACTAGCGGGACTCCGCTACGAGCAGTACTTC
CDR3aa: CASSESFVLAGLRYEQYF

d_gene: .
v_gene: TRBV5-1
j_gene: TRBJ2-7
abundance: .
CDR3nt: TGCGCCAGCAGGATAGAAACAGGGTCGTACGAGCAGTACTTC
CDR3aa: CASRIETGSYEQYF

d_gene: TRBD1
v_gene: TRBV19
j_gene: TRBJ1-5
abundance: many
CDR3nt: TGTGCCAGTAGAGAGATACAGGGGGCGAGCAATCAGCCCCAGCATTTT
CDR3aa: CASREIQGASNQPQHF

d_gene: TRBD1
v_gene: TRBV29-1
j_gene: TRBJ1-5
abundance: .
CDR3nt: TGCAGCTTCAGACAGGGGATACCAGCGGGGCCCCAGCATTTT
CDR3aa: CSFRQGIPAGPQHF

d_gene: .
v_gene: TRBV19
j_gene: TRBJ1-5
abundance: many
CDR3nt: TGTGCCGGAGCCTCAGACCCCAATCAGCCCCAGCATTTT
CDR3aa: CAGASDPNQPQHF

d_gene: TRBD1
v_gene: TRBV2
j_gene: TRBJ2-7
abundance: .
CDR3nt: TGTGCCAGCATCCGAACAGGGGTCGACGAGCAGTACTTC
CDR3aa: CASIRTGVDEQYF

d_gene: .
v_gene: TRBV19
j_gene: TRBJ2-2
abundance: few
CDR3nt: TGTGCCAGTAGATCCGAGGGACTCCACCGACGCCCGAACACCGGGGAGCTGTTTTTT
CDR3aa: CASRSEGLHRRPNTGELFF

d_gene: TRBD1
v_gene: TRBV12-3/TRBV12-4
j_gene: TRBJ2-7
abundance: few
CDR3nt: TGTGCCAGCAGTCGGACAGGGGGGAGCACCTACGAGCAGTACTTC
CDR3aa: CASSRTGGSTYEQYF

d_gene: .
v_gene: TRBV13
j_gene: TRBJ2-7
abundance: few
CDR3nt: TGTGCCAGCAGAGGCGGGATGAGCTCCTACGAGCAGTACTTC
CDR3aa: CASRGGMSSYEQYF

d_gene: .
v_gene: TRBV11-2
j_gene: TRBJ2-2
abundance: .
CDR3nt: TGTGCCAGCAGCTTAGCGCGCAGCAAGAACACCGGGGAGCTGTTTTTT
CDR3aa: CASSLARSKNTGELFF

d_gene: .
v_gene: TRBV7-9
j_gene: TRBJ2-5
abundance: many
CDR3nt: TGTGCCAGCAGCTTATCGGCAGGCGGAGAGACCCAGTACTTC
CDR3aa: CASSLSAGGETQYF

d_gene: TRBD2
v_gene: TRBV24-1
j_gene: TRBJ2-2
abundance: .
CDR3nt: TGTGCCACCAGTGCTGTAGCGGGGGGGCCAATCGGGGAGCTGGTTTTT
CDR3aa: CATSAVAGGPIGELVF

d_gene: .
v_gene: TRBV7-6
j_gene: TRBJ2-7
abundance: once
CDR3nt: TGTGCCAACCGGAGCGGTGGGAGCTCCTACGAGCAGTACTTC
CDR3aa: CANRSGGSSYEQYF

d_gene: .
v_gene: TRBV7-2
j_gene: TRBJ2-5
abundance: few
CDR3nt: TGTGCCAGCAGGGGGGGGGGCCCCAGAGGGGAGACCCAGTACTTC
CDR3aa: CASRGGGPRGETQYF

d_gene: .
v_gene: TRBV7-9
j_gene: TRBJ2-7
abundance: many
CDR3nt: TGTGCCAGCAGCCCGAACCACGAGCAGTACTTC
CDR3aa: CASSPNHEQYF

d_gene: TRBD2
v_gene: TRBV19
j_gene: TRBJ2-7
abundance: many
CDR3nt: TGTGCCAGTAGTATCGGGCTAGCGGGATCCGAGCAGTACTTC
CDR3aa: CASSIGLAGSEQYF

d_gene: .
v_gene: TRBV15
j_gene: TRBJ1-2
abundance: few
CDR3nt: TGTGCCACCAGCAGAGATCGATTGGAGGGCGACTATGGCTACACCTTC
CDR3aa: CATSRDRLEGDYGYTF

d_gene: .
v_gene: TRBV9
j_gene: TRBJ1-6
abundance: .
CDR3nt: TGTGCCAGCAGCTCGGGACTATATAATTCACCCCTCCACTTT
CDR3aa: CASSSGLYNSPLHF

d_gene: TRBD1
v_gene: TRBV6-5
j_gene: TRBJ1-1
abundance: few
CDR3nt: TGTGCCAGCAGGGGCGGGGCAGGGGGCAGGGAAGCTTTCTTT
CDR3aa: CASRGGAGGREAFF

d_gene: .
v_gene: TRBV7-8
j_gene: TRBJ2-7
abundance: .
CDR3nt: TGTGCCAGCAGCCCCACCGGGAAGCAGTACTTC
CDR3aa: CASSPTGKQYF

d_gene: TRBD1
v_gene: TRBV15
j_gene: TRBJ2-7
abundance: .
CDR3nt: TGTGCCACCAGCAGTAACACAGGGGTAGCCGAGCAGTACTTC
CDR3aa: CATSSNTGVAEQYF

d_gene: TRBD1
v_gene: TRBV9
j_gene: TRBJ1-6
abundance: .
CDR3nt: TGTGCCAGCAGCGCACGGGACAGCCAACCTAACTCACCCCTCCACTTT
CDR3aa: CASSARDSQPNSPLHF

d_gene: .
v_gene: TRBV6-2/TRBV6-3
j_gene: TRBJ1-5
abundance: .
CDR3nt: TGTGCCAGCAGTTACCCGTCCGGCCGGGGGCGCAATCAGCCCCAGCATTTT
CDR3aa: CASSYPSGRGRNQPQHF

d_gene: TRBD1
v_gene: TRBV25-1
j_gene: TRBJ2-5
abundance: .
CDR3nt: TGTGCCAGCAGTGATTGCCGGACAGGGCAAGAGACCCAGTACTTC
CDR3aa: CASSDCRTGQETQYF

d_gene: .
v_gene: TRBV14
j_gene: TRBJ2-3
abundance: .
CDR3nt: TGTGCCAGCAGGCCCTTTGGAGTCACAGATACGCAGTATTTT
CDR3aa: CASRPFGVTDTQYF

d_gene: .
v_gene: TRBV12-3/TRBV12-4
j_gene: TRBJ2-7
abundance: .
CDR3nt: TGTGGCAGCAGTTATTTCAGGCAGGGGTCCTACGAGCAGTACTTC
CDR3aa: CGSSYFRQGSYEQYF

d_gene: TRBD2
v_gene: TRBV7-8
j_gene: TRBJ2-5
abundance: .
CDR3nt: TGTGCCAGCAACCAAGACGGGGGGGGCGGCGAGACCCAGTACTTC
CDR3aa: CASNQDGGGGETQYF

d_gene: .
v_gene: TRBV7-2
j_gene: TRBJ1-5
abundance: many
CDR3nt: TGTGCCAGCAGCCCTTACCCAGGGTTTGGTCAGCCCCAGCATTTT
CDR3aa: CASSPYPGFGQPQHF

d_gene: .
v_gene: TRBV29-1
j_gene: TRBJ1-2
abundance: .
CDR3nt: TGCAGCGTTGGGGGGCGGGACTATGGCTACACCTTC
CDR3aa: CSVGGRDYGYTF

d_gene: .
v_gene: TRBV9
j_gene: TRBJ1-2
abundance: many
CDR3nt: TGTGCCAGCAGCGTATCTACGGACGGGGGCTATGGCTACACCTTC
CDR3aa: CASSVSTDGGYGYTF

d_gene: .
v_gene: TRBV4-1
j_gene: TRBJ1-1
abundance: few
CDR3nt: TGCGCCAGCAGCCAAGAGGAACGACTCTGGAAGTACTCTGAAGCTTTCTTT
CDR3aa: CASSQEERLWKYSEAFF

d_gene: .
v_gene: TRBV9
j_gene: TRBJ1-1
abundance: many
CDR3nt: TGTGCCAGCAGCGTAGGGGGTTACGCTGAAGCTTTCTTT
CDR3aa: CASSVGGYAEAFF

d_gene: .
v_gene: TRBV15
j_gene: TRBJ1-1
abundance: .
CDR3nt: TGTGCCACCAGCGGACTAGCGGGGCGAACTGAAGCTTTCTTT
CDR3aa: CATSGLAGRTEAFF

d_gene: TRBD2
v_gene: TRBV29-1
j_gene: TRBJ2-5
abundance: few
CDR3nt: TGCGGTGCGCCAGGACTAGCGGGAGAGACCCAGTACTTC
CDR3aa: CGAPGLAGETQYF